Described below is a single T cell receptor beta chain sequence and its context. Its matching antigen is unknown. This sample was taken from a study of glioma-infiltrating T cells after dendritic cell vaccination. Study information: Autologous tumor lysate-pulsed dendritic cell vaccination was given between about 2003 and 2013. Study-wide points: The cohort had few patients with full blood and tumor sets. Higher pretreatment TIL content predicted longer progression-free time and survival.

Time point meaning: after dendritic cell vaccination, including at tumor progression/relapse. The primer mix had 60 V beta and 13 J beta primers. Assay: immunoSEQ multiplex PCR; the TCRdb copy retains only in-frame clones and omits some. This sample has 85,000 to 100,000 clones; approximately 80% occur once, and the top ten carry approximately 2%. There are 16 residues in the CDR3. CDR1 is SGHAT and CDR2 is FQNNGV in the germline V gene. The V gene lost 4 bases and the J gene lost 6 bases, with 19 bases spanning the gap. The rearrangement links TRBV11-2 to TRBJ2-1, with a weak D call TRBD2 (5 bases). This TCR derives from a human donor with glioblastoma. Sequencing used blood, obtained after dendritic cell vaccination. CDR3 DNA sequence: TGTGCCAGCAGCTCGAGCGCGGGTAGCTATTCCAATGAGCAGTTCTTC. Its protein product is CASSSSAGSYSNEQFF.